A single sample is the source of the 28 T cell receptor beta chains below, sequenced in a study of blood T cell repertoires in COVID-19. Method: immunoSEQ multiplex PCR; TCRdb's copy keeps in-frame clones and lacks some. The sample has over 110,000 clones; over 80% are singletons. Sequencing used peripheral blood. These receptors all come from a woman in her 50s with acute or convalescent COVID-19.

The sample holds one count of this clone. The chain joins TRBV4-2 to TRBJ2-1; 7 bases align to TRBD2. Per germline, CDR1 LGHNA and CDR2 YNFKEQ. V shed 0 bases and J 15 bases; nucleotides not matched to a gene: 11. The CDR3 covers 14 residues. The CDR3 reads CASSQDGTAGYGFF. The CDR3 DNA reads TGTGCCAGCAGCCAAGATGGTACAGCGGGGTATGGGTTCTTC.

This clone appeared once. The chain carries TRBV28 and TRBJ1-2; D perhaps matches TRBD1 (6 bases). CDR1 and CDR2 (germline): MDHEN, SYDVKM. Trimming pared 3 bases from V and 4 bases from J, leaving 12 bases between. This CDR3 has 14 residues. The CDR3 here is CASSFFGGLYGYTF. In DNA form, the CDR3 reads TGTGCCAGCAGTTTTTTTGGGGGCCTCTATGGCTACACCTTC.

CDR3 DNA sequence: TGTGCCAGCAGCCAAGAAGGCGCGGGTCTGACTTTC. Translating it yields CASSQEGAGLTF. J is TRBJ2-6 and V is TRBV4-2; possibly TRBD2 for D (5 bases). The CDR3 has 12 amino acids. The V end was cut by 0 bases, the J end by 16 bases, with 10 bases between. Germline-derived CDR1 and CDR2 are LGHNA and YNFKEQ.

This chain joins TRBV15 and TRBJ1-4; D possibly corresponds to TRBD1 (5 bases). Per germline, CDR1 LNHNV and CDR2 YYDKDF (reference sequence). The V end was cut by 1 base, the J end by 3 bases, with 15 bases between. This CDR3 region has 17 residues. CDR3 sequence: CATSRVRGIVANEKLFF. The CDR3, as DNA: TGTGCCACCAGCAGAGTGCGGGGGATAGTTGCTAATGAAAAACTGTTTTTT. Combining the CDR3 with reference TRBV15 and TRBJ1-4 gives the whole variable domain DAMVIQNPRYQVTQFGKPVTLSCSQTLNHNVMYWYQQKSSQAPKLLFHYYDKDFNNEADTPDNFQSRRPNTSFCFLDIRSPGLGDTAMYLCATSRVRGIVANEKLFFGSGTQLSVL.

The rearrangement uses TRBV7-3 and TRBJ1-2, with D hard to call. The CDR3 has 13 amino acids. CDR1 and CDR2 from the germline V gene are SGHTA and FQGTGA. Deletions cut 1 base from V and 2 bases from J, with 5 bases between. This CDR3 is CASSLNGNYGYTF. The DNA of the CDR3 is TGTGCCAGCAGCTTAAACGGGAACTATGGCTACACCTTC.

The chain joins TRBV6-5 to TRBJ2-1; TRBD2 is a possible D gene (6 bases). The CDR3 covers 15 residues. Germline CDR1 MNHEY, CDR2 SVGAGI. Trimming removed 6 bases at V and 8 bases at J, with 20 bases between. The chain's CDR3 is CASRGVGTGRDEQFF. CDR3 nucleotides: TGTGCCAGCAGGGGGGTGGGGACTGGGAGAGATGAGCAGTTCTTC.

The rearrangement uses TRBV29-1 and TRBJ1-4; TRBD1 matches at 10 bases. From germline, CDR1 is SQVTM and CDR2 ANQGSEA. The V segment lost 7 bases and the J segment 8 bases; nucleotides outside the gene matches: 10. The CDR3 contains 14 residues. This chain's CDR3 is CSAMTGGAREKLFF. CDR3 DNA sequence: TGCAGCGCCATGACAGGGGGCGCTAGGGAAAAACTGTTTTTT.

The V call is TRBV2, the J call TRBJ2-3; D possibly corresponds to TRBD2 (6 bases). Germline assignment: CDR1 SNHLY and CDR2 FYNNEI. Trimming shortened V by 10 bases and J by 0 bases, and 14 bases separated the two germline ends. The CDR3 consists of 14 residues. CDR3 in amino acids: CAMRGGTSTDTQYF. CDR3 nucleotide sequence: TGTGCCATGAGGGGCGGGACTAGCACAGATACGCAGTATTTT.

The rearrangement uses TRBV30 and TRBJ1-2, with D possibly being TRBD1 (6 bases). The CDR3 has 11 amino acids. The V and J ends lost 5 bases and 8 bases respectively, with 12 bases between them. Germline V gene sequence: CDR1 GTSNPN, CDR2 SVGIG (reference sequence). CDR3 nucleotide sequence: TGTGCCTGGGGGCAGGGGTGGGGCTACACCTTC. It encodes CAWGQGWGYTF.

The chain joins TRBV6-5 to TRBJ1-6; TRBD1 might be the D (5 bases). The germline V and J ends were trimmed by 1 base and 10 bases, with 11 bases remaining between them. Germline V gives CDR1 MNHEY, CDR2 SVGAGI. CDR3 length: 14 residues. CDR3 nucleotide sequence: TGTGCCAGCAGTTACTGGCAGGGTGGGTCACCCCTCCACTTT. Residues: CASSYWQGGSPLHF.

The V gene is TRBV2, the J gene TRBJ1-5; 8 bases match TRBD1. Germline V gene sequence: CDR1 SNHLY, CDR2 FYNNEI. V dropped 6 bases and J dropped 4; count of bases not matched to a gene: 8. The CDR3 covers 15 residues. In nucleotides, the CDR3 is TGTGCCAGCAGGGTAACAGGGGGGGGTAATCAGCCCCAGCATTTT. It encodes CASRVTGGGNQPQHF.

The CDR3 DNA reads TGTGCCAGCAGCGACGGACAGGGCGCCACTGAAGCTTTCTTT. Translated, it gives CASSDGQGATEAFF. The chain joins TRBV11-1 to TRBJ1-1; 8 positions agree with TRBD1. This CDR3 is 14 amino acids long. The V segment lost 5 bases and the J segment 4 bases; nucleotides outside the gene matches: 6. Germline V gene lookup returns CDR1 SGHAT and CDR2 FQDESV (reference sequence).

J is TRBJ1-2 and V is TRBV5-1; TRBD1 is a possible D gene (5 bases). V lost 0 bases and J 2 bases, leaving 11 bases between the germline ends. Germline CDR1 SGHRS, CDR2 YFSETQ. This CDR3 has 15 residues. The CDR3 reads CASSLGPGPNYGYTF. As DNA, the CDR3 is TGCGCCAGCAGCTTGGGTCCAGGGCCCAACTATGGCTACACCTTC.

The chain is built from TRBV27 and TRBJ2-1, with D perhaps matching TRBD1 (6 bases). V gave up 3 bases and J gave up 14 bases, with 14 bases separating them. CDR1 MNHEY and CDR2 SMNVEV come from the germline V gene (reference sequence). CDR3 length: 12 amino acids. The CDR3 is CASSFDRSREFF. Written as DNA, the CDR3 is TGTGCCAGCAGTTTCGACAGGTCTAGGGAGTTCTTC.

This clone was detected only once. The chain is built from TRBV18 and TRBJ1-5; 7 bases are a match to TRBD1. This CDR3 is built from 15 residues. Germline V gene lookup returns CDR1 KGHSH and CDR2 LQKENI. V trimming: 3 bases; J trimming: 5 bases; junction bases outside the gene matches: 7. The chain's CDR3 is CASSPEGARDQPQHF. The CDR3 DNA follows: TGTGCCAGCTCACCCGAGGGGGCGCGGGATCAGCCCCAGCATTTT.

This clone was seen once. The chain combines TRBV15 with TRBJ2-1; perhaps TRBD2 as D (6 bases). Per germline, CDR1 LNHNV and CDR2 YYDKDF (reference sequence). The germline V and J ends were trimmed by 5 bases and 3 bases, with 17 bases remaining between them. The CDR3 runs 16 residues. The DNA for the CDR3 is TGTGCCACCAGCCCAACGGAAATAGCGGACTACAATGAGCAGTTCTTC. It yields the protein CATSPTEIADYNEQFF.

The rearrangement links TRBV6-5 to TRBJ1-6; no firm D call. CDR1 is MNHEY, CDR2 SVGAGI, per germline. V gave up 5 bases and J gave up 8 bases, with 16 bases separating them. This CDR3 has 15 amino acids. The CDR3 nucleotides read TGTGCCAGCAGTACACCCCCGGGGATGGATTCACCCCTCCACTTT. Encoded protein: CASSTPPGMDSPLHF.

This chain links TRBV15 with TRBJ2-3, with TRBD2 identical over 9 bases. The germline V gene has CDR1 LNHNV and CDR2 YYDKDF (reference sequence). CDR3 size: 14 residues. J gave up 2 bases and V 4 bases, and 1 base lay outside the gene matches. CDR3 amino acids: CATSIAGVTDTQYF. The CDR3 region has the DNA TGTGCCACCAGCATAGCGGGGGTCACAGATACGCAGTATTTT.

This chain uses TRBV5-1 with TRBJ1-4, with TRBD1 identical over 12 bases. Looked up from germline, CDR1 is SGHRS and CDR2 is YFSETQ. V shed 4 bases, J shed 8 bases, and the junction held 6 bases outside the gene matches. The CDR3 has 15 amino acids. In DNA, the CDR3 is TGCGCCAGCAGCCGGGACAGGGGGCAGGGAGAAAAACTGTTTTTT. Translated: CASSRDRGQGEKLFF.

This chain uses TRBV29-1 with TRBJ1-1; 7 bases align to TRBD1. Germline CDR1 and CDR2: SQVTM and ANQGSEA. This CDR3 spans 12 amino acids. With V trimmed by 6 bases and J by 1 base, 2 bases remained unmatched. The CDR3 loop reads CSVRQGNTEAFF. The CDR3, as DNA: TGCAGCGTGCGACAGGGGAACACTGAAGCTTTCTTT. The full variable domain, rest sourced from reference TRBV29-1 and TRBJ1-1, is SAVISQKPSRDICQRGTSLTIQCQVDSQVTMMFWYRQQPGQSLTLIATANQGSEATYESGFVIDKFPISRPNLTFSTLTVSNMSPEDSSIYLCSVRQGNTEAFFGQGTRLTVV.

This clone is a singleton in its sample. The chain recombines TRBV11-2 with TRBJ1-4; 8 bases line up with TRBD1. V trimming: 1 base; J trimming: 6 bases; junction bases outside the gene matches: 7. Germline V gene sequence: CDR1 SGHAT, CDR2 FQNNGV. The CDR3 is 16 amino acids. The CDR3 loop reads CASSLGGGQGHEKLFF. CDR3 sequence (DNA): TGTGCCAGCAGCTTAGGGGGTGGACAGGGTCATGAAAAACTGTTTTTT.

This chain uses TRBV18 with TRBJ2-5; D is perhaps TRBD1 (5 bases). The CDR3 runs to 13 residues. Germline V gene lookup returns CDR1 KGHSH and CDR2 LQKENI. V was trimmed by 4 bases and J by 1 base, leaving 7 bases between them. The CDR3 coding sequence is TGTGCCAGCTCACGACAGACCCAAGAGACCCAGTACTTC. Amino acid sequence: CASSRQTQETQYF.

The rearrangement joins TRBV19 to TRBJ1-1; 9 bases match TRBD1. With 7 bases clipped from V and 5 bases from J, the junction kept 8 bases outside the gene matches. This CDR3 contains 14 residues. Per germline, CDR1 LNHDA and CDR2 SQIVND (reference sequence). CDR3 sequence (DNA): TGTGCCAGTACTCCCAGACAGGGGGGAACTGAAGCTTTCTTT. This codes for CASTPRQGGTEAFF.

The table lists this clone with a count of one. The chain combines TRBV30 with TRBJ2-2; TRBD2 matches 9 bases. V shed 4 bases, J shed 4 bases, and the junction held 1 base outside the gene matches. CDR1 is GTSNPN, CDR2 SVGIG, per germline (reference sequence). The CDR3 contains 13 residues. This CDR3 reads CAWISGSTGELFF. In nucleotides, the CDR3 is TGTGCCTGGATTAGCGGGAGCACCGGGGAGCTGTTTTTT.

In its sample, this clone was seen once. The CDR3 protein is CASSEGAGTVYGYTF. The CDR3 DNA sequence: TGTGCCAGCAGTGAGGGGGCCGGGACAGTCTATGGCTACACCTTC. The V and J genes are TRBV6-1 and TRBJ1-2; 7 bases match TRBD1. The CDR3 runs to 15 residues. Trimming at V came to 3 bases and at J to 4 bases, leaving 8 bases not matched to a gene. Per the germline V gene, CDR1 is MNHNS and CDR2 is SASEGT.

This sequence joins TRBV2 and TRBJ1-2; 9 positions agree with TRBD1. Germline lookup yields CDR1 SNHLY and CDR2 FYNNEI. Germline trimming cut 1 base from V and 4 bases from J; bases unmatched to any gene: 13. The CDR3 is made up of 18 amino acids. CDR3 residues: CASSEVFILGTGSYGYTF. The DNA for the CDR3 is TGTGCCAGCAGTGAAGTATTCATATTAGGGACAGGGAGCTATGGCTACACCTTC.

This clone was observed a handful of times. In DNA form, the CDR3 reads TGCAGCGTGGCCGGACAGGGCTATGGCTACACCTTC. It translates to CSVAGQGYGYTF. J is TRBJ1-2 and V is TRBV29-1; 8 bases align to TRBD1. Germline assignment: CDR1 SQVTM and CDR2 ANQGSEA. CDR3 length: 12 amino acids. V lost 6 bases, J lost 4 bases, and 4 bases stayed unmatched. The whole variable domain, filled in from reference TRBV29-1 and TRBJ1-2, reads SAVISQKPSRDICQRGTSLTIQCQVDSQVTMMFWYRQQPGQSLTLIATANQGSEATYESGFVIDKFPISRPNLTFSTLTVSNMSPEDSSIYLCSVAGQGYGYTFGSGTRLTVV.

The CDR3, as DNA: TGTGCCAGCAGCTTGACTCTCCGGGACAGGGGAGACTACACCTTC. Translation gives CASSLTLRDRGDYTF. V and J are TRBV11-2 and TRBJ1-2; 10 nucleotides match TRBD1. This CDR3 has 15 amino acids. Germline CDR1 is SGHAT and CDR2 is FQNNGV. V was clipped by 3 bases and J by 10 bases; unmatched bases: 11.